The clone carrying this TCR beta chain was seen more than once but under ten times. The antigen is unknown. This entry belongs to a study of response to subunit inactivated influenza vaccine. Points from the study as a whole: Few additional T cells are recruited per seasonal influenza vaccination, authors suggested.

From germline, CDR1 is SEHNR and CDR2 FQNEAQ (reference sequence). Trimming took 4 bases from V and 7 from J, leaving 20 bases between them. This CDR3 is built from 16 residues. TCRdb reprocessed the RT-PCR reads via MiXCR and lists one record per CDR3 protein. The sample consists of over 800,000 distinct CDR3 sequences, roughly 20% of them appearing once. The receptor was derived from a middle-aged man who received an inactivated influenza vaccine. The chain has TRBV7-9 and TRBJ2-1; D tentatively reads TRBD1 or TRBD2 (5 bases each). The starting material was PBMCs from blood, obtained 5 days after vaccination. The CDR3 here is CASSSKIGTGRNEQFF. The CDR3 DNA reads as TGTGCCAGCAGCTCGAAAATAGGGACGGGAAGGAATGAGCAGTTCTTC.